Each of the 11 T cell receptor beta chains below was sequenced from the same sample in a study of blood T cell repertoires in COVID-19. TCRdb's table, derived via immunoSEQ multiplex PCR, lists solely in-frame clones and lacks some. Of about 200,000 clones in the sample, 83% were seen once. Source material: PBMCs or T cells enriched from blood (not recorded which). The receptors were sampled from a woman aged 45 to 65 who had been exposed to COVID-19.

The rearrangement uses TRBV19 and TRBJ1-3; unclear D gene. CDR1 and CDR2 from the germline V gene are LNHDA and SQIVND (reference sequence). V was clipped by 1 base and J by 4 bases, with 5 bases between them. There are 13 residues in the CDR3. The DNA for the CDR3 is TGTGCCAGTAGTATAGCAGGAGGAAACACCATATATTTT. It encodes CASSIAGGNTIYF.

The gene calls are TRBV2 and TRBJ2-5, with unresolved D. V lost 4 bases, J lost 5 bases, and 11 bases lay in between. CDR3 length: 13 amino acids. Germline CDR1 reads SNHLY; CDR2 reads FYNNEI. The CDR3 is CASSVGPPETQYF. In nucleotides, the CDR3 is TGTGCCAGCAGTGTTGGCCCTCCGGAGACCCAGTACTTC.

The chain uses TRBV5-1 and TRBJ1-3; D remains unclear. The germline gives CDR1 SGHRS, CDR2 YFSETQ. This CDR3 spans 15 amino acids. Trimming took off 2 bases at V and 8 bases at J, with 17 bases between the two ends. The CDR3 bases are TGCGCCAGCAGCTTTGGTCCTCCGGAGGTGGACACCATATATTTT. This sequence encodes CASSFGPPEVDTIYF.

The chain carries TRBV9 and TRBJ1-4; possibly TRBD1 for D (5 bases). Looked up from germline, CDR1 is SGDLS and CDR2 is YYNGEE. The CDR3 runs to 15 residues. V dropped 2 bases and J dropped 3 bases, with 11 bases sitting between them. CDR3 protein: CASSVARGANEKLFF. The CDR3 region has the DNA TGTGCCAGCAGCGTCGCCCGGGGGGCTAATGAAAAACTGTTTTTT.

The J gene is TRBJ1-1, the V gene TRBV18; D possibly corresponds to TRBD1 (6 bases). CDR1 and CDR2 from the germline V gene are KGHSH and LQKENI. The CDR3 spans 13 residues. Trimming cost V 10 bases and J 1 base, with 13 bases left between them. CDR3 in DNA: TGTGCCACAAACAGGGACGGGAACACTGAAGCTTTCTTT. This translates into CATNRDGNTEAFF.

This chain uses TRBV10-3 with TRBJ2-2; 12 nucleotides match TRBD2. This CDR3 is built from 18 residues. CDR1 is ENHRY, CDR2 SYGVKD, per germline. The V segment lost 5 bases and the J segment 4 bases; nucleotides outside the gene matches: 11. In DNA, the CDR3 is TGTGCCATCAGTAGGACTAGCGGGGCTTTCGGCGCCACCGGGGAGCTGTTTTTT. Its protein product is CAISRTSGAFGATGELFF.

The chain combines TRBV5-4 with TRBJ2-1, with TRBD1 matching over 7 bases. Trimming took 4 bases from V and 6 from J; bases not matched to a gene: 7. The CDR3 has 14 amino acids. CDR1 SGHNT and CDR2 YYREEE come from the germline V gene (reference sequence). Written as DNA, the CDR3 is TGTGCCAGCAGCCCCCCGGGACAGCTCAATGAGCAGTTCTTC. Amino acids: CASSPPGQLNEQFF. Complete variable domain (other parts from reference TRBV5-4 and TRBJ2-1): ETGVTQSPTHLIKTRGQQVTLRCSSQSGHNTVSWYQQALGQGPQFIFQYYREEENGRGNFPPRFSGLQFPNYSSELNVNALELDDSALYLCASSPPGQLNEQFFGPGTRLTVL.

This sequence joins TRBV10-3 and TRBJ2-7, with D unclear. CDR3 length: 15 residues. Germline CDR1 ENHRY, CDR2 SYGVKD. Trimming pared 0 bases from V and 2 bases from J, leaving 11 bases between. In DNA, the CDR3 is TGTGCCATCAGTGAGTCGCGGCAGAGCCCCTACGAGCAGTACTTC. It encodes CAISESRQSPYEQYF.

CDR3 amino acids: CASSQVGAKAFF. The CDR3 nucleotides are TGTGCCAGCAGCCAAGTGGGGGCAAAAGCTTTCTTT. V gene TRBV3-1 (or the pseudogene TRBV3-2) combines with J gene TRBJ1-1; the D gene is possibly TRBD1 (6 bases). CDR1 is LGHDT and CDR2 is YNNKEL in the germline V gene (reference sequence). The germline V and J ends were trimmed by 1 base and 9 bases, with 9 bases remaining between them. The length of the CDR3 is 12 residues.

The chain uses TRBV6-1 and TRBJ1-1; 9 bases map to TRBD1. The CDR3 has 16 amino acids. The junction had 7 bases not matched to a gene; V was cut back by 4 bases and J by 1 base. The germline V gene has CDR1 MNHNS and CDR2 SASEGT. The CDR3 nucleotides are TGTGCCAGCAGTGTACAGGGGGCCCAGACGAACACTGAAGCTTTCTTT. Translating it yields CASSVQGAQTNTEAFF.

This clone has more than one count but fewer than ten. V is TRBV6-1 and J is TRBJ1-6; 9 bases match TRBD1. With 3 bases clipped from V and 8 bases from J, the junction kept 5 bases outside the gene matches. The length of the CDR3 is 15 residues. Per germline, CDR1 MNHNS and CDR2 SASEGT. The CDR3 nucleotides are TGTGCCAGCAGTGACCGACAGGGGGTGTATTCACCCCTCCACTTT. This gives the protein CASSDRQGVYSPLHF.